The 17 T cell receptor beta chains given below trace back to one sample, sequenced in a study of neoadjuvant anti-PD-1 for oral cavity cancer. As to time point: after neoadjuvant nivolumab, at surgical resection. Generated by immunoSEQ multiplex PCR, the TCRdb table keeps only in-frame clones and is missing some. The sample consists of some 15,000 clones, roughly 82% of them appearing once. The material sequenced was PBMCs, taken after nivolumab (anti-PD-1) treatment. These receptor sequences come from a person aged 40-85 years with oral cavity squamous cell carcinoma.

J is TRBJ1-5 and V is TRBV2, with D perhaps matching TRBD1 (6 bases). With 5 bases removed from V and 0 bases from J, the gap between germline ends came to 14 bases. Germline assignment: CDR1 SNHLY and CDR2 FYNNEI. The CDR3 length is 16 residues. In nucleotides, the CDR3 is TGTGCCAGCAGTCCAGGGGACGTTAATAGCAATCAGCCCCAGCATTTT. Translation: CASSPGDVNSNQPQHF.

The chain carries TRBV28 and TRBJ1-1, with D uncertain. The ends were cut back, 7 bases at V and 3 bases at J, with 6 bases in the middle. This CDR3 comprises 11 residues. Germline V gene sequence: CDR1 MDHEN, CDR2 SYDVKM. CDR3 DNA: TGTGCCAGCATTGGTTACACTGAAGCTTTCTTT. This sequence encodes CASIGYTEAFF.

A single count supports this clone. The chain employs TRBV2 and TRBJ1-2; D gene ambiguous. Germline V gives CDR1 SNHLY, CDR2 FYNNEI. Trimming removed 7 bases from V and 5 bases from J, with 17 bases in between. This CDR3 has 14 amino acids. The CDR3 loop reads CASNPLWASYGYTF. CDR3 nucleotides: TGTGCCAGCAACCCCCTATGGGCCAGTTATGGCTACACCTTC.

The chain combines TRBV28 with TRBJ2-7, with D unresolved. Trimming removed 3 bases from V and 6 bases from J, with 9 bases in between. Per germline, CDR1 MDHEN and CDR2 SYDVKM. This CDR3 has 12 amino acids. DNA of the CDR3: TGTGCCAGCAGTTTTCCCAGGTTCGAGCAGTACTTC. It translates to CASSFPRFEQYF.

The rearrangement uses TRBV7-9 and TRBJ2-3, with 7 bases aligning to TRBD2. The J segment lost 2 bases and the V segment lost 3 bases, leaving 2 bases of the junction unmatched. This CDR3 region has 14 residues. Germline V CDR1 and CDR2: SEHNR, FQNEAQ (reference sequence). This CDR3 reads CASSLGLSTDTQYF. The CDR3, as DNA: TGTGCCAGCAGCTTGGGACTATCCACAGATACGCAGTATTTT.

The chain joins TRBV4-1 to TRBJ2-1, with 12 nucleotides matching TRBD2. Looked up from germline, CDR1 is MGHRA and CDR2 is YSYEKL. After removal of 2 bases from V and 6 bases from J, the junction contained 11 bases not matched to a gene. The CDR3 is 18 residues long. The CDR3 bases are TGCGCCAGCAGCCAATTTACTAGCGGGGGGCACAGGGCCAATGAGCAGTTCTTC. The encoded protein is CASSQFTSGGHRANEQFF.

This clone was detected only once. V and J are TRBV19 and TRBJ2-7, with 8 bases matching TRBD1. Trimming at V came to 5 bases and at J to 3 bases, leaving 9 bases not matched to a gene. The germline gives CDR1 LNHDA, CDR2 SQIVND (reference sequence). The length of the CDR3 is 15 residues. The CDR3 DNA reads TGTGCCAGTAGTGTCTCCGGGACAGGTCACTACGAGCAGTACTTC. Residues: CASSVSGTGHYEQYF.

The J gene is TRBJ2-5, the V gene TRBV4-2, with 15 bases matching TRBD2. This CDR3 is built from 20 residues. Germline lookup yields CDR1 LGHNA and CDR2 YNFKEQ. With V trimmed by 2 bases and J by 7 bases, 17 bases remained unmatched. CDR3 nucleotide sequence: TGTGCCAGCAGCCAACTGACCACCGGGACTAGCGGGGGGTTGAGGGTGACCCAGTACTTC. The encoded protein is CASSQLTTGTSGGLRVTQYF.

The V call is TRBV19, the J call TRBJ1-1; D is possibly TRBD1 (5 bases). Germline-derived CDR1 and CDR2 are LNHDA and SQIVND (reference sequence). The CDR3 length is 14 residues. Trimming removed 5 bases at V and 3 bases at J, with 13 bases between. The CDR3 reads CASSEGRGDTEAFF. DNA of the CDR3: TGTGCCAGTAGTGAGGGGAGGGGTGACACTGAAGCTTTCTTT.

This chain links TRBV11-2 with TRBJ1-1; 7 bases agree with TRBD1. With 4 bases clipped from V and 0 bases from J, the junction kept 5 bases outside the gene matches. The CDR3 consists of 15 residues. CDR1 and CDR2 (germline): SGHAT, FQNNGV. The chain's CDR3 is CASSSRQGLNTEAFF. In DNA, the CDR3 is TGTGCCAGCAGCTCTCGACAGGGTCTGAACACTGAAGCTTTCTTT.

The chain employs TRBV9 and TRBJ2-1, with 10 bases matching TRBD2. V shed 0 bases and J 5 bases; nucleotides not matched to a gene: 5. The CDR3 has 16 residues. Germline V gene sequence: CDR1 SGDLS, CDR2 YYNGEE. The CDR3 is CASSVGQRGGNNEQFF. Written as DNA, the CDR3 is TGTGCCAGCAGCGTAGGTCAGCGGGGGGGCAACAATGAGCAGTTCTTC.

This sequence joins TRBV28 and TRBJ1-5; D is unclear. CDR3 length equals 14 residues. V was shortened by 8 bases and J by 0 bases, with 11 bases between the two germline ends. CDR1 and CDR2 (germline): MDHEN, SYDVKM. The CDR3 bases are TGTGCCAGCGGATCATACTATAGCAATCAGCCCCAGCATTTT. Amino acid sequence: CASGSYYSNQPQHF.

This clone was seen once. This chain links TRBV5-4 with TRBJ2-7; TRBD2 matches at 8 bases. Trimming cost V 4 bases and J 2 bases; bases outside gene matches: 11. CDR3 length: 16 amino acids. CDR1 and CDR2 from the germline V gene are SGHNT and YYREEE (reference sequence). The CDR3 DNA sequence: TGTGCCAGCAGCCAGGGACTAGTCCCGGTAACCTACGAGCAGTACTTC. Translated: CASSQGLVPVTYEQYF.

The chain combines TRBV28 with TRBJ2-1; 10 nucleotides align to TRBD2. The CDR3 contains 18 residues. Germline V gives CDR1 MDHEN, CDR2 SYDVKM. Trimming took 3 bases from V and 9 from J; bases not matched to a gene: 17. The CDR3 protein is CASSFFSGGAQTTSEQFF. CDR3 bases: TGTGCCAGCAGTTTTTTCAGCGGGGGGGCCCAGACCACAAGTGAGCAGTTCTTC.

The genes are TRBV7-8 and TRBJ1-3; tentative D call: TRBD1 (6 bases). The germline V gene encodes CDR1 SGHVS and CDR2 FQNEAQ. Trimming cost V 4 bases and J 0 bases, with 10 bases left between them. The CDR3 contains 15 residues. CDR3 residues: CASSSTGSSGNTIYF. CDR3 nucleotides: TGTGCCAGCAGCTCGACAGGAAGCTCTGGAAACACCATATATTTT.

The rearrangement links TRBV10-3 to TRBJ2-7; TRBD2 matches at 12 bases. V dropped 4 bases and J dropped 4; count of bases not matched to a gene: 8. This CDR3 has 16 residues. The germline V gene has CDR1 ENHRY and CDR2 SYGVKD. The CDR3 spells CAISASSGRAAYEQYF. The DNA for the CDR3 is TGTGCCATCAGTGCGTCTAGCGGGAGGGCCGCTTACGAGCAGTACTTC.

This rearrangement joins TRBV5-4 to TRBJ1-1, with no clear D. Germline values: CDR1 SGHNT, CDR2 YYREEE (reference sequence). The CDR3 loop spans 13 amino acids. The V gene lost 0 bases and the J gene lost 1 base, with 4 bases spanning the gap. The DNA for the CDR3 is TGTGCCAGCAGCTTGGGGGGGAACACTGAAGCTTTCTTT. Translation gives CASSLGGNTEAFF.